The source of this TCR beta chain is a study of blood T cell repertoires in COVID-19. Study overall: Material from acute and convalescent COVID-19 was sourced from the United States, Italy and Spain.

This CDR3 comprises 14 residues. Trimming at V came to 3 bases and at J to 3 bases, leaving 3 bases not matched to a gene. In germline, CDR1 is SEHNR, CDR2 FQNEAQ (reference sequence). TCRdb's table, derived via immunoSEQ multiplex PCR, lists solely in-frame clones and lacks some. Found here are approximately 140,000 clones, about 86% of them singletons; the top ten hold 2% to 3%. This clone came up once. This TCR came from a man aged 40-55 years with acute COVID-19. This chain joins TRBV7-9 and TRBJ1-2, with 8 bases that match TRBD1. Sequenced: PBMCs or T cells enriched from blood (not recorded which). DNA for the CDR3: TGTGCCAGCAGCTTTATGGGACAGGACTATGGCTACACCTTC. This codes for CASSFMGQDYGYTF.